This record looks at one TCR beta chain sequence and its context. As yet, its antigen is unknown. Subsequent to a culture period of more than 8 days, CD4+ T cells were isolated. BNT162b2 vaccine or mRNA-1273 vaccine was given to participants in two doses. In the vaccine recipients, nucleocapsid antibodies were negative and there was no prior SARS-CoV-2 infection. This sample is drawn from a study of vaccination effects on CD4 cells after COVID-19. Produced via immunoSEQ multiplex PCR; TCRdb's table is partial and in-frame only. The table has 42,000 or so clones, more than 65% seen once. Material: CD4+ T cells from PBMCs cultured without peptide, obtained after COVID-19 vaccination. The receptor's source is a human donor who received a COVID-19 vaccine.

The CDR3 sequence: CASSLTHEQYF. CDR3 nucleotides: TGTGCCAGCAGCTTGACCCACGAGCAGTACTTC. The gene calls are TRBV3-1 (or the pseudogene TRBV3-2) and TRBJ2-7; D uncertain. The CDR3 has 11 amino acids. Trimming removed 5 bases at V and 5 bases at J, with 7 bases between. Germline V gives CDR1 LGHDT, CDR2 YNNKEL (reference sequence).